This T cell receptor beta chain is drawn from a study of radiation and T cells in renal cell carcinoma. The overall study: Nephrectomy followed 15 Gy stereotactic body radiation by 4 weeks. Notes on the study in general: Without pretreatment biopsies, baseline tumor clonotype presence was undetermined. Top tumor clonotypes rose in blood 2 weeks post-radiation, then contracted.

The protocol was immunoSEQ multiplex PCR, while the TCRdb copy is restricted to in-frame clones and leaves out a portion. The table shows 110,000 to 150,000 clones, with about 88% occurring only once. This clone has only one observation. Its cognate antigen is unknown. From germline, CDR1 is MGHRA and CDR2 YSYEKL. V lost 2 bases, J lost 9 bases, and 8 bases lay in between. The CDR3 spans 13 residues. The time point was: baseline pretreatment blood. Treatment here: 15 Gy SBRT to primary tumor, nephrectomy 4 weeks later. Serial blood draws occurred at baseline and 2 and 4 weeks post-SBRT. The origin of this receptor is a woman aged 45-59 years with renal cell carcinoma. Material: blood, obtained from a patient whose treatment included radiotherapy and nephrectomy. The chain recombines TRBV4-1 with TRBJ1-6; no definite D call. The CDR3 region has the DNA TGCGCCAGCAGCCAACTTGTACTTTCACCCCTCCACTTT. Encoded protein: CASSQLVLSPLHF.